This is a list of T cell receptor beta chains from one sample in a study of shared clonotypes between healthy human individuals. Libraries were prepared by immunoSEQ multiplex PCR; TCRdb keeps only in-frame clonotypes and omits some of them. This table has around 690,000 clones, around 90% appearing once. The sample consisted of memory CD8+ T cells from PBMCs. The receptors were sampled from a man younger than 35 in good health. Some clones in this sample may be carry-over from other donors' samples. The CDR3 runs from the conserved cysteine through the conserved F or W. Each record gives: CDR3 DNA, CDR3 protein, D gene, clone size, V gene, J gene. A D gene is named only where the DNA matches it firmly. Size is stated for part of the rows, as once, few or many counts, or as a class when the clone is expanded.

TGTGCCAGCAGCGTTGACCGGATAAACAATGAGCAGTTCTTC	CASSVDRINNEQFF	NA	NA	TRBV9	TRBJ2-1
TGTGCCAGCACTAGCGGGAGGACGGGAGAGACCCAGTACTTC	CASTSGRTGETQYF	TRBD2	NA	TRBV25-1	TRBJ2-5
TGTGCCAGCAGCTTGGGTTATGGCTACACCTTC	CASSLGYGYTF	NA	NA	TRBV5-6	TRBJ1-2
TGTGCCAGCAGCGTAGTGGGCGGGAGGGTTTACAATGAGCAGTTCTTC	CASSVVGGRVYNEQFF	TRBD2	NA	TRBV9	TRBJ2-1
TGTGCCACCAGCAGAGACGGGACAAGGGGACGCTCGAACACCGGGGAGCTGTTTTTT	CATSRDGTRGRSNTGELFF	NA	NA	TRBV15	TRBJ2-2
TGTGCCAGCAGCGGGGGTCTCAATGAGCAGTTCTTC	CASSGGLNEQFF	NA	NA	TRBV7-9	TRBJ2-1
TGTGCCAGCAGGCCCACAGGGGGGGATTACGAGCAGTACTTC	CASRPTGGDYEQYF	NA	NA	TRBV6-5	TRBJ2-7
TGTGCCAGCAGTCCCCCAGGACCGTTGGAGCAGTTCTTC	CASSPPGPLEQFF	NA	NA	TRBV28	TRBJ2-1
TGCGCCAGCAGCCCCAGACTAGCGGGACTCTACAATGAGCAGTTCTTC	CASSPRLAGLYNEQFF	TRBD2	NA	TRBV4-3	TRBJ2-1
TGTGCCAGCACACAGGGGGCGCGGGGCTACACCTTC	CASTQGARGYTF	TRBD1	NA	TRBV9	TRBJ1-2
TGTGCCAGCAGTCCCATAGGGACTAGCGGGAGCTATGAGCAGTTCTTC	CASSPIGTSGSYEQFF	TRBD2	once	TRBV27	TRBJ2-1
TGTGCCAGTAACCCGCCCGGGCAGGGCCTCCCGGGCTACACCTTC	CASNPPGQGLPGYTF	NA	once	TRBV19	TRBJ1-2
TGTGCCAGCAGCTTAAGCAGCGGAGGACGCGACGAGCAGTACTTC	CASSLSSGGRDEQYF	NA	NA	TRBV7-9	TRBJ2-7
TGTGCCAGCAGCGTTGGGGGAGGTGATACGCAGTATTTT	CASSVGGGDTQYF	NA	NA	TRBV9	TRBJ2-3
TGTGCCACCAGCAGCAACTACAGGGTGGAGAATGAAAAACTGTTTTTT	CATSSNYRVENEKLFF	NA	NA	TRBV15	TRBJ1-4
TGTGCCAGCAGCCATCGGGGGTCCACAGATACGCAGTATTTT	CASSHRGSTDTQYF	NA	few	TRBV11-3	TRBJ2-3
TGTGCCAGCAGTTTATTTGCGGGGACACAGGGTGAAAAACTGTTTTTT	CASSLFAGTQGEKLFF	NA	once	TRBV27	TRBJ1-4
TGTGCCAGCATCTCACAGGGTAGCTATGGCTACACCTTC	CASISQGSYGYTF	NA	few	TRBV5-1	TRBJ1-2
TGCAGCGTACTCCCTCCTTCGGGACCGAACACTGAAGCTTTCTTT	CSVLPPSGPNTEAFF	NA	NA	TRBV29-1	TRBJ1-1
TGCGCCAGCAGCCAAGATAGAACCAGGGTGGGCTATGGCTACACCTTC	CASSQDRTRVGYGYTF	NA	NA	TRBV4-1	TRBJ1-2
TGTGCCAGCAGCGGGGCCTATAATGAAAAACTGTTTTTT	CASSGAYNEKLFF	NA	NA	TRBV7-9	TRBJ1-4
TGTGCCAGCAGTACCGGAGTTCAATCCTACGAGCAGTACTTC	CASSTGVQSYEQYF	NA	NA	TRBV6-5	TRBJ2-7
TGTGCCACCAGCAGGGCGTTAGCCCAAGAGACCCAGTACTTC	CATSRALAQETQYF	NA	NA	TRBV15	TRBJ2-5
TGTGCCAGCAGCTTAGCGGGAGGGGGTCTAGCCAAAAACATTCAGTACTTC	CASSLAGGGLAKNIQYF	TRBD2	NA	TRBV27	TRBJ2-4
TGTGCCAGCAGCTTACTGGGACAGGGGTCGCCTGAAGCTTTCTTT	CASSLLGQGSPEAFF	TRBD1	NA	TRBV11-2	TRBJ1-1
TGTGCCAGTAGTATAACTTCCAGGGTCGGTGAGCAGTTCTTC	CASSITSRVGEQFF	NA	NA	TRBV19	TRBJ2-1
TGTGCCAGCAGCTTAGGACAGGGATTCTACAATGAGCAGTTCTTC	CASSLGQGFYNEQFF	TRBD1	NA	TRBV11-3	TRBJ2-1
TGTGCCAGCAGTTACAGGGGGTTGTCGGAAGCTTTCTTT	CASSYRGLSEAFF	TRBD1	NA	TRBV27	TRBJ1-1
TGTGCCAGCACCTTCTTCGGGGGAAACACTGAAGCTTTCTTT	CASTFFGGNTEAFF	NA	many	TRBV6-5	TRBJ1-1
TGTGCCAGCAGCTTAGATAATTCACCCCTCCACTTT	CASSLDNSPLHF	NA	NA	TRBV13	TRBJ1-6
TGTGCCAGCAGTTTAATTGGACTAGCGGGAGTGACAGATACGCAGTATTTT	CASSLIGLAGVTDTQYF	TRBD2	NA	TRBV27	TRBJ2-3
TGTGCCACCAGCGCAGGTTTGAGCAATCAGCCCCAGCATTTT	CATSAGLSNQPQHF	NA	few	TRBV15	TRBJ1-5
TGTGCCAGCAGTCCCAGACTAGCGGGGATCTCTGGGGAGCAGTACTTC	CASSPRLAGISGEQYF	TRBD2	NA	TRBV27	TRBJ2-7
TGTGCCAGCAGTTTGGGAAATCAGCCCCAGCATTTT	CASSLGNQPQHF	NA	NA	TRBV28	TRBJ1-5
TGCGCCAGCAGCCAATTGGCTTACCAGAACACTGAAGCTTTCTTT	CASSQLAYQNTEAFF	NA	NA	TRBV4-1	TRBJ1-1